This TCR beta chain was sequenced for a study of human T cells and chemical hapten exposure. Study findings and constraints: Unchanged with DPC sensitization were TCRs above 1 in 1000 frequency. Expanded TCR sets contained significantly more large CDR3 similarity clusters than controls.

Time point meaning: patch test 2, 6 weeks after DPC sensitization. Treatment here: therapeutic diphenylcyclopropenone sensitization with weekly scalp DPC. Every donor had alopecia and was 18 to 70 years old; all were suitable for DPC. A word on this clonotype: What it binds is unknown.

The length of the CDR3 is 13 residues. Trimming pared 7 bases from V and 7 bases from J, leaving 19 bases between. CDR1 is DFQATT and CDR2 is SNEGSKA in the germline V gene (reference sequence). Via MiXCR, TCRdb re-called the RACE reads, giving one row per CDR3 protein. The table has roughly 120,000 distinct CDR3 sequences, roughly 9% seen once. The sequenced sample was whole blood, obtained in connection with sensitization to the hapten diphenylcyclopropenone (DPC). The source is a woman between 40 and 50 years old with alopecia areata. Some clones in this sample may be carry-over from other donors' samples. V is TRBV20-1 and J is TRBJ1-1; possible D gene TRBD1, 6 bases. CDR3 bases: TGCAGTGTCAGAGGGGGGCTGAAAGGTGAAGCTTTCTTT. Translating it yields CSVRGGLKGEAFF.